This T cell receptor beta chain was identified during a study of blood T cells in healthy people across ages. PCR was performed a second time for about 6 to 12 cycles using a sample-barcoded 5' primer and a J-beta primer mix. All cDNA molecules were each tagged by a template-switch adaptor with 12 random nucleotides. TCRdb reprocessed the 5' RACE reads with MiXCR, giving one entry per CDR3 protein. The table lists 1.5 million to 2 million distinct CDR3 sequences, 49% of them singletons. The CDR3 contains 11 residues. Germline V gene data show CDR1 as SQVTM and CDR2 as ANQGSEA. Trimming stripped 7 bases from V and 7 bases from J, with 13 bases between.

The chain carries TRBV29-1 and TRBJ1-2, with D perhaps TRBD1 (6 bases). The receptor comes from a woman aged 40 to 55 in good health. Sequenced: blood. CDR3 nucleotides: TGCAGCGCAGGACAGTCCTTTGGCTACACCTTC. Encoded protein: CSAGQSFGYTF.